This T cell receptor beta chain was sequenced during a study of early T cells in non-severe SARS-CoV-2 infection. Notes on the study in general: VDJdb matching skewed toward anti-spike CD8 responses, missing private and CD4 specificities.

The sample holds a few counts of this clonotype. What it binds is unknown. One entry per CDR3 protein, called by TCRdb with MiXCR from the 5' RACE reads. The table has under 45,000 distinct CDR3 sequences, around 8% seen once. The specimen was whole blood, collected at baseline. This TCR derives from an adult who was a healthcare worker with PCR-confirmed SARS-CoV-2 infection or an uninfected control (not recorded which).

Here the CDR3 DNA reads TGTGCCAGTCAACAGGGGTCCCCCTACGAGCAGTACTTC. Protein: CASQQGSPYEQYF. The rearrangement uses TRBV6-5 and TRBJ2-7, with 7 positions matching TRBD1. J gave up 2 bases and V 9 bases, and 7 bases lay outside the gene matches. The CDR3 is 13 residues long. CDR1 and CDR2 from the germline V gene are MNHEY and SVGAGI.